The 22 T cell receptor beta chains below all came from one sample that was sequenced in a study of shared clonotypes between healthy human individuals. Profiled with immunoSEQ multiplex PCR; TCRdb holds only in-frame clones, not every one. The sample lists over 2 million clones, around 92% occurring once. Source material: naive CD4+ T cells from PBMCs. Subset of the sample: CD45RA+ positively selected. These receptors all stem from a young man in good health. Some clones in this sample may be carry-over from other donors' samples.

The chain combines TRBV5-4 with TRBJ2-3; TRBD2 might be the D (6 bases). The CDR3 is made up of 15 amino acids. Germline V gives CDR1 SGHNT, CDR2 YYREEE (reference sequence). V lost 1 base, J lost 14 bases, and 23 bases lay in between. CDR3 DNA: TGTGCCAGCAGCTTGTACGGGGGTTCGGGACGGCGGCTGTATTTT. Its protein is CASSLYGGSGRRLYF.

In this sample, this clone turned up once. The chain uses TRBV30 and TRBJ2-7; 10 bases agree with TRBD1. This CDR3 contains 14 residues. Losses at the gene ends were 4 bases for V and 2 bases for J; bases not matched to a gene: 5. Germline CDR1 GTSNPN, CDR2 SVGIG (reference sequence). This chain's CDR3 is CAWTRDRGTYEQYF. The DNA for the CDR3 is TGTGCCTGGACGCGGGACAGGGGAACCTACGAGCAGTACTTC.

In this sample, this clone turned up once. The chain joins TRBV28 to TRBJ2-7; D gene unclear. V lost 3 bases and J lost 6, with 9 bases in between. The germline V gene encodes CDR1 MDHEN and CDR2 SYDVKM. CDR3 length: 12 amino acids. CDR3 sequence: CASSFGQLEQYF. CDR3 DNA sequence: TGTGCCAGCAGTTTCGGGCAGCTCGAGCAGTACTTC.

The chain carries TRBV30 and TRBJ2-1, with D unclear. In germline, CDR1 is GTSNPN, CDR2 SVGIG (reference sequence). This CDR3 is built from 13 residues. V was shortened by 0 bases and J by 9 bases, with 12 bases between the two germline ends. In DNA, the CDR3 is TGTGCCTGGAGTGTTCTATTCCTCGGTGAGCAGTTCTTC. Encoded protein: CAWSVLFLGEQFF.

V gene TRBV6-1 combines with J gene TRBJ2-1; 7 nucleotides align to TRBD2. Per the germline V gene, CDR1 is MNHNS and CDR2 is SASEGT. The V and J ends lost 11 bases and 5 bases, in that order; junction bases with no gene match: 15. CDR3 size: 15 residues. CDR3 region: CAGRDVPGGNNEQFF. The CDR3 coding sequence is TGTGCCGGGAGGGATGTCCCCGGAGGAAACAATGAGCAGTTCTTC.

CDR3 nucleotides: TGTGCCAGCAGCTGGGCCCCGGGGGAGAACACTGAAGCTTTCTTT. Translation: CASSWAPGENTEAFF. This chain links TRBV5-4 with TRBJ1-1; perhaps TRBD1 as D (5 bases). The germline V and J ends were trimmed by 3 bases and 1 base, with 13 bases remaining between them. Germline CDR1 is SGHNT and CDR2 is YYREEE (reference sequence). This CDR3 spans 15 amino acids.

The rearrangement links TRBV11-2 to TRBJ2-7; no firm D call. Germline lookup yields CDR1 SGHAT and CDR2 FQNNGV. CDR3 length: 11 amino acids. Trimming left V 0 bases short and J 7 bases short, with 4 bases between. The CDR3, as DNA: TGTGCCAGCAGCTTAGACGGTGAGCAGTACTTC. Translated: CASSLDGEQYF.

The chain uses TRBV18 and TRBJ1-5, with a tentative D call TRBD1 (6 bases). Trimming cost V 3 bases and J 6 bases, with 12 bases left between them. Germline CDR1 reads KGHSH; CDR2 reads LQKENI. This CDR3 has 14 amino acids. The CDR3 reads CASSPIQGGQPQHF. The CDR3 coding sequence is TGTGCCAGCTCACCGATACAGGGAGGTCAGCCCCAGCATTTT.

V and J are TRBV5-1 and TRBJ1-4; possibly TRBD1 for D (5 bases). Germline V gives CDR1 SGHRS, CDR2 YFSETQ. Trimming took off 4 bases at V and 7 bases at J, with 26 bases between the two ends. The CDR3 covers 18 residues. CDR3 in amino acids: CASSLGPPAGGGGEKLFF. The DNA for the CDR3 is TGCGCCAGCAGCCTGGGTCCACCGGCTGGGGGTGGCGGTGAAAAACTGTTTTTT.

Only one count was recorded for this clone. This sample includes further DNA sequences coding for the same CDR3. The chain employs TRBV29-1 and TRBJ2-3; D is undetermined. V was cut by 4 bases and J by 2 bases, with 10 bases left in between. CDR1 is SQVTM and CDR2 is ANQGSEA in the germline V gene. There are 13 residues in the CDR3. CDR3 region: CSVAGRYTDTQYF. The CDR3 coding sequence is TGCAGCGTTGCTGGCAGGTACACAGATACGCAGTATTTT.

The chain is built from TRBV14 and TRBJ1-3; 12 bases agree with TRBD1. The CDR3 runs 19 residues. Trimming took 0 bases from V and 9 from J; bases not matched to a gene: 15. Looked up from germline, CDR1 is SGHDN and CDR2 is FVKESK. DNA for the CDR3: TGTGCCAGCAGCCAAGATTTGGCAGGGACAGGGGGCTCTCCGTTCACCATATATTTT. It is translated as CASSQDLAGTGGSPFTIYF.

The CDR3 nucleotides read TGCGCCACCTCGGGGCGGGACTTAGAGACCCAGTACTTC. It yields the protein CATSGRDLETQYF. The chain joins TRBV4-1 to TRBJ2-5, with D maybe TRBD2 (6 bases). CDR3 size: 13 residues. Trimming took off 10 bases at V and 4 bases at J, with 16 bases between the two ends. CDR1 is MGHRA, CDR2 YSYEKL, per germline.

The gene calls are TRBV7-9 and TRBJ1-5; TRBD1 is a possible D gene (5 bases). V dropped 5 bases and J dropped 0 bases, with 14 bases sitting between them. The CDR3 is 16 residues long. Germline CDR1 and CDR2: SEHNR and FQNEAQ (reference sequence). In nucleotides, the CDR3 is TGTGCCAGCAGCGGGGACCCCACCCATAGCAATCAGCCCCAGCATTTT. Translated: CASSGDPTHSNQPQHF.

The V and J genes are TRBV28 and TRBJ2-2, with D unclear. Germline V CDR1 and CDR2: MDHEN, SYDVKM. CDR3 length: 16 residues. Deletions cut 7 bases from V and 4 bases from J, with 19 bases between. In DNA form, the CDR3 reads TGTGCCAGCACCTCCCCGAGTCCGGGTTCCACCGGGGAGCTGTTTTTT. Residues: CASTSPSPGSTGELFF.

The chain has TRBV7-9 and TRBJ1-1; D may be TRBD1 (6 bases). CDR1 and CDR2 (germline): SEHNR, FQNEAQ (reference sequence). Trimming left V 7 bases short and J 1 base short, with 19 bases between. The CDR3 spans 16 residues. CDR3 DNA: TGTGCCAGCACCCACCCGGAGGGGGGACCGAACACTGAAGCTTTCTTT. Protein sequence: CASTHPEGGPNTEAFF.

The rearrangement uses TRBV28 and TRBJ2-3; TRBD1 or TRBD2 may be the D gene (5 bases each). Germline V lookup: CDR1 MDHEN, CDR2 SYDVKM. Trimming took off 5 bases at V and 6 bases at J, with 18 bases between the two ends. There are 15 residues in the CDR3. The CDR3 nucleotides are TGTGCCAGCAGTCACCAGGGCGGGCCGCGCGATACGCAGTATTTT. Its protein product is CASSHQGGPRDTQYF.

The gene calls are TRBV6-4 and TRBJ1-1; 10 positions match TRBD1. CDR1 is MRHNA and CDR2 is SNTAGT in the germline V gene. The CDR3 spans 15 residues. The trim removed 6 bases at V and 7 bases at J, leaving 11 bases unmatched. The CDR3 region is CASRLGQGERYEAFF. DNA of the CDR3: TGTGCCAGCAGACTTGGACAGGGGGAGAGGTATGAAGCTTTCTTT.

The rearrangement links TRBV6-6 to TRBJ2-2; the D is unclear. CDR3 length: 16 amino acids. Germline V gene sequence: CDR1 MNHNY, CDR2 SVGAGI (reference sequence). V lost 0 bases to trimming and J lost 2 bases, with 10 bases between them. The CDR3 loop is CASSYSYRSNTGELFF. The CDR3, as DNA: TGTGCCAGCAGTTACTCGTATAGGTCAAACACCGGGGAGCTGTTTTTT.

J is TRBJ1-1 and V is TRBV5-4; no firm D call. Germline CDR1 reads SGHNT; CDR2 reads YYREEE (reference sequence). Between the trimmed V and J ends, which lost 4 bases and 1 base, there was a span of 8 bases. The CDR3 consists of 13 residues. The CDR3 sequence: CASSDTPNTEAFF. The CDR3 region has the DNA TGTGCCAGCAGCGACACTCCGAACACTGAAGCTTTCTTT. The whole variable domain, filled in from reference TRBV5-4 and TRBJ1-1, reads ETGVTQSPTHLIKTRGQQVTLRCSSQSGHNTVSWYQQALGQGPQFIFQYYREEENGRGNFPPRFSGLQFPNYSSELNVNALELDDSALYLCASSDTPNTEAFFGQGTRLTVV.

A single count supports this clone. The chain has TRBV7-2 and TRBJ2-1; D call uncertain. CDR1 and CDR2 from the germline V gene are SGHTA and FQGNSA. CDR3 length: 14 residues. Trimming cost V 5 bases and J 5 bases, with 13 bases left between them. The CDR3 spells CASSRQRSNNEQFF. CDR3 coding DNA: TGTGCCAGCAGCCGGCAGCGATCAAACAATGAGCAGTTCTTC.

V usage is TRBV27 and J usage is TRBJ1-4; 8 nucleotides match TRBD1. Unmatched junction bases numbered 14, after V lost 5 bases and J lost 0 bases. The CDR3 sequence is 19 residues long. CDR1 and CDR2 (germline): MNHEY, SMNVEV (reference sequence). CDR3 coding DNA: TGTGCCAGCAGTCCAGCCTGGGGGACAGGAACTGCAACTAATGAAAAACTGTTTTTT. It encodes CASSPAWGTGTATNEKLFF.

The V gene is TRBV7-6, the J gene TRBJ2-7, with D uncertain. V lost 5 bases and J lost 0, with 8 bases in between. Germline values: CDR1 SGHVS, CDR2 FNYEAQ. This CDR3 has 13 residues. CDR3 coding DNA: TGTGCCAGCAGCCAAACTCCCTCCTACGAGCAGTACTTC. This sequence encodes CASSQTPSYEQYF.